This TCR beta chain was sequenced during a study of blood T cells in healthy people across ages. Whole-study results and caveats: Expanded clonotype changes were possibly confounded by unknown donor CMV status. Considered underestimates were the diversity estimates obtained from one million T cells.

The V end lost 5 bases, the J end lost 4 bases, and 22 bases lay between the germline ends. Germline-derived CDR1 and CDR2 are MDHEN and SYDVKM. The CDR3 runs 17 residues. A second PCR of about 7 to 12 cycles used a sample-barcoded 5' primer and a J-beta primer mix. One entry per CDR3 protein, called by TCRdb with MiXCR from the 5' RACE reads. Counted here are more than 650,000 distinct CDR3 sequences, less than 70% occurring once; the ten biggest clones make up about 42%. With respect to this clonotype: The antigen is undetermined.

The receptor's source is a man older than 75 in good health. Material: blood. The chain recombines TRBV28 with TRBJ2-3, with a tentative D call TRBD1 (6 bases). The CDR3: CASSRTPQGFEADTQYF. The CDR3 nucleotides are TGTGCCAGCAGTCGCACACCCCAGGGGTTTGAAGCAGATACGCAGTATTTT.